The sequence of this T cell receptor (beta chain) was determined in a study of cytomegalovirus exposure and HLA in healthy donors. Trimming removed 7 bases at V and 4 bases at J, with 7 bases between. From germline, CDR1 is SNHLY and CDR2 FYNNEI. This CDR3 spans 12 amino acids. Study-wide results and limits: Rare sequences made up most TCRs, while some public TCRs were found in many donors. There were under 200 TCR beta chains listed as cytomegalovirus-associated.

This clone was observed a single time. Antigen specificity is unknown. TCRdb's table, derived via immunoSEQ multiplex PCR, lists solely in-frame clones and lacks some. This table has approximately 46,000 clones, roughly nine tenths appearing once. This TCR came from a young man in good health and CMV-seronegative. The chain employs TRBV2 and TRBJ2-2; the D is unclear. The sample was PBMCs. The CDR3 nucleotides are TGTGCCAGCAACTTTATCACCGGGGAGCTGTTTTTT. Translated, it gives CASNFITGELFF. Full variable domain (rest looked up from reference TRBV2 and TRBJ2-2): EPEVTQTPSHQVTQMGQEVILRCVPISNHLYFYWYRQILGQKVEFLVSFYNNEISEKSEIFDDQFSVERPDGSNFTLKIRSTKLEDSAMYFCASNFITGELFFGEGSRLTVL.